The clone carrying this TCR beta chain has a single count. The data derive from a study of blood T cell repertoires in COVID-19. Study context: The United States, Italy and Spain were the sources of the acute and convalescent COVID-19 samples. Sources were T cells, B-cell-depleted T cells, or PBMCs; the material itself was cDNA or gDNA.

Per the authors' pipeline: Estimation of nucleated cell counts relied on the amplification of reference gene primers. Profiled with immunoSEQ multiplex PCR; TCRdb holds only in-frame clones, not every one. V and J calls and clone size are given by that table; D and trimming were obtained from the DNA. The data hold 240,000 or so clones, with 86% observed a single time. The sequenced sample was peripheral blood. The clonotype was recovered from a man between 60 and 75 years old with acute or convalescent COVID-19.

The DNA of the CDR3 is TGTGCCACCTCTCCCGGGACAGGGGGCAACACTGAAGCTTTCTTT. It translates to CATSPGTGGNTEAFF. This chain joins TRBV11-3 and TRBJ1-1, with 12 bases lining up with TRBD1. The CDR3 is 15 amino acids. CDR1 and CDR2 from the germline V gene are SGHNT and YENEEA. The V and J ends lost 10 bases and 2 bases, in that order; junction bases with no gene match: 8.